Each of the 10 T cell receptor beta chains below was sequenced from the same sample in a study of blood T cell repertoires in COVID-19. Profiled with immunoSEQ multiplex PCR; TCRdb holds only in-frame clones, not every one. Of about 230,000 clones listed, roughly 84% are singletons. The sequenced sample consisted of peripheral blood. Every receptor here comes from a woman older than 75 with active or convalescent COVID-19.

This clone was counted once. The rearrangement uses TRBV11-1 and TRBJ2-1; TRBD2 matches 9 bases. Germline V gives CDR1 SGHAT, CDR2 FQDESV (reference sequence). With V trimmed by 0 bases and J by 5 bases, 8 bases remained unmatched. The CDR3 spans 17 residues. As DNA, the CDR3 is TGTGCCAGCAGCTTAGCGGGGGGGCTAGCGGGGAACAATGAGCAGTTCTTC. This encodes CASSLAGGLAGNNEQFF.

The sample holds a few counts of this clone. V usage is TRBV6-6 and J usage is TRBJ1-6; TRBD1 might be the D (5 bases). The CDR3 contains 19 residues. Germline lookup yields CDR1 MNHNY and CDR2 SVGAGI (reference sequence). V lost 5 bases, J lost 0 bases, and 20 bases lay in between. DNA for the CDR3: TGTGCCAGCAGTCTGGGACTTGGTGGAACAAGCTCCTATAATTCACCCCTCCACTTT. Translated: CASSLGLGGTSSYNSPLHF.

The chain links TRBV2 to TRBJ1-6; D is unclear. The CDR3 is made up of 15 amino acids. CDR1 is SNHLY and CDR2 is FYNNEI in the germline V gene. Trimming removed 6 bases from V and 0 bases from J, with 9 bases in between. Written as DNA, the CDR3 is TGTGCCAGCAGGAAGGAGAGCTCCTATAATTCACCCCTCCACTTT. As protein: CASRKESSYNSPLHF.

The rearrangement joins TRBV9 to TRBJ1-6; D remains ambiguous. Germline V gene lookup returns CDR1 SGDLS and CDR2 YYNGEE. The CDR3 extends over 15 amino acids. V lost 0 bases and J 8 bases, leaving 12 bases between the germline ends. CDR3 in DNA: TGTGCCAGCAGCGTAGATGGAGGGCCGGATTCACCCCTCCACTTT. It is translated as CASSVDGGPDSPLHF.

The count of this clone is one. The J gene is TRBJ1-1, the V gene TRBV9, with 8 nucleotides matching TRBD1. The germline gives CDR1 SGDLS, CDR2 YYNGEE. The junction had 15 bases not matched to a gene; V was cut back by 5 bases and J by 0 bases. CDR3 length: 18 amino acids. Here the CDR3 DNA reads TGTGCCAGCAGGGGACCGGACAGGGTAGGAGGGATGAACACTGAAGCTTTCTTT. Protein product: CASRGPDRVGGMNTEAFF.

This clone was found once. The sample carries other DNA sequences with the same CDR3. V and J are TRBV18 and TRBJ2-1; no firm D call. CDR1 and CDR2 from the germline V gene are KGHSH and LQKENI. The CDR3 has 14 residues. Trimming took off 0 bases at V and 3 bases at J, with 6 bases between the two ends. CDR3 coding DNA: TGTGCCAGCTCACCACCGTCTGTCTACAATGAGCAGTTCTTC. It specifies CASSPPSVYNEQFF.

The chain carries TRBV19 and TRBJ2-1; no clear D gene. CDR3 length: 14 amino acids. The V gene's germline CDR1 is LNHDA and CDR2 SQIVND (reference sequence). Trimming shortened V by 1 base and J by 5 bases, and 9 bases separated the two germline ends. CDR3 in amino acids: CASSIVRSDNEQFF. In DNA, the CDR3 is TGTGCCAGTAGTATAGTGCGGTCGGACAATGAGCAGTTCTTC.

The chain uses TRBV3-1 (or the pseudogene TRBV3-2) and TRBJ2-3; 8 bases fit TRBD1. Germline V gives CDR1 LGHDT, CDR2 YNNKEL (reference sequence). This CDR3 comprises 17 residues. Trimming took 4 bases from V and 2 from J; bases not matched to a gene: 11. CDR3 in DNA: TGTGCCAGCAGCCCACCTCCGCGACAGGGGATCACAGATACGCAGTATTTT. Translating it yields CASSPPPRQGITDTQYF.

The V call is TRBV28, the J call TRBJ1-3; 8 positions match TRBD1. Trimming removed 2 bases from V and 0 bases from J; junction bases left unmatched: 12. The CDR3 consists of 19 residues. Germline loops: CDR1 MDHEN, CDR2 SYDVKM. The CDR3 DNA reads TGTGCCAGCAGTTTAGTGGGGGGGGACAGGTTGTTCTCTGGAAACACCATATATTTT. Translating it yields CASSLVGGDRLFSGNTIYF.

The chain is built from TRBV7-9 and TRBJ1-1; D is unresolved. The germline V gene has CDR1 SEHNR and CDR2 FQNEAQ (reference sequence). This CDR3 comprises 13 residues. V was shortened by 2 bases and J by 3 bases, with 7 bases between the two germline ends. CDR3 sequence reads: CASSLIEYTEAFF. CDR3 sequence (DNA): TGTGCCAGCAGCTTAATCGAGTACACTGAAGCTTTCTTT.